Listed below are T cell receptor beta chains from one sample, sequenced in a study of monozygotic twins with inflammatory bowel disease. Each CDR3 protein gets one entry in TCRdb, which reprocessed the 5' RACE reads and gives no DNA. This table holds a few hundred thousand distinct CDR3 sequences. Sequences were obtained from blood. The receptor source for this set is a human donor with ulcerative colitis or Crohn's disease, or a healthy co-twin of an affected twin (not recorded which). The CDR3 runs from the conserved cysteine through the conserved F or W.

>TRBJ1-2|TRBV27
CASSSLSGYYGYTF
>TRBJ1-1|TRBV30
CAWTVTGGPNTEAFF
>TRBJ2-5|TRBV19
CASSPRTAAETQYF
>TRBJ1-5|TRBV11-2
CASSSDGNQPQHF
>TRBJ2-5|TRBV27
CASRPGTKLQETQYF
>TRBJ2-7|TRBV6-1
CASRRSGSVPYEQYF
>TRBJ1-1|TRBV5-1
CASSRSTARDAEAFF
>TRBJ2-3|TRBV20-1
CSARVPGGADTQYF
>TRBJ2-7|TRBV27
CADLSGRDYEQYF
>TRBJ1-2|TRBV2
CASSVGRNNYGYTF
>TRBJ2-5|TRBV15
CATSKPDRAPQETQYF
>TRBJ1-6|TRBV15
CATSRDNRPSPPLHF
>TRBJ1-1|TRBV19
CASSAPGQLGTEAFF
>TRBJ2-3|TRBV27
CASSLSAGGASTQYF
>TRBJ2-1|TRBV11-3
CASSPGGEQFF
>TRBJ2-5|TRBV28
CAGIVGHTTGKTQYF
>TRBJ2-7|TRBV29-1
CSVEKGAGPTTSEQYF
>TRBJ2-2|TRBV28
CASIPRLRGRTGELFF
>TRBJ2-7|TRBV28
CASWSLGTGIFEQYF
>TRBJ2-2|TRBV27
CASSLFPGVAGELFF
>TRBJ2-7|TRBV7-9
CASSSDEATVYEQYF
>TRBJ2-3|TRBV19
CASRSGAGKDTQYF